One T cell receptor beta chain is described in this entry. The repertoire was sequenced with immunoSEQ multiplex PCR; TCRdb's copy has only in-frame clones and lacks some. Among fewer than 120,000 clones, around 90% were seen once, and the ten largest hold 0.27%. The data are from a study of OX40 agonist ivuxolimab in advanced cancers. The CDR3 runs to 14 residues. Germline assignment: CDR1 MNHNY and CDR2 SVGAGI (reference sequence). Trimming pared 7 bases from V and 7 bases from J, leaving 17 bases between. This TCR was sampled from an adult with an advanced solid tumor such as melanoma, head and neck, liver or kidney cancer. The rearrangement links TRBV6-6 to TRBJ1-3; D is unresolved. This specimen was CD4+ or CD8+ T cells sorted from blood, taken in a trial of the OX40 agonist ivuxolimab. The CDR3 bases are TGTGCCAGCAAGCCCGGCATTTTAGGGAACACCATATATTTT. It yields the protein CASKPGILGNTIYF.